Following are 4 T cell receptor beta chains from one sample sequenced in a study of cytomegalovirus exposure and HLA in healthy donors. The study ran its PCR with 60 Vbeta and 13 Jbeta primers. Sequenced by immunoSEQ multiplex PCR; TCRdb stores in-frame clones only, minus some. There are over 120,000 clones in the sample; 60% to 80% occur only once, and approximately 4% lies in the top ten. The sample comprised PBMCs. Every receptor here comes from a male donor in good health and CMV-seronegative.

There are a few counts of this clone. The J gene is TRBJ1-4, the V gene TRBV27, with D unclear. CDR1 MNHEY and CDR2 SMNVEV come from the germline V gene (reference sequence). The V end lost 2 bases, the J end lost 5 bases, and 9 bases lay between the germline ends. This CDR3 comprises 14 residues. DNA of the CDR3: TGTGCCAGCAGTTTAACCAGACTGAATGAAAAACTGTTTTTT. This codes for CASSLTRLNEKLFF.

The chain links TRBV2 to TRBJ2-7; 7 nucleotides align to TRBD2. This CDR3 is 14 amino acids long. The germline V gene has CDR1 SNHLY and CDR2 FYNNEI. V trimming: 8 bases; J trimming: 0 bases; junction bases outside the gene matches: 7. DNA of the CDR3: TGTGCCAGCGTGGGCGGGAGTAACTCCTACGAGCAGTACTTC. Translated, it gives CASVGGSNSYEQYF.

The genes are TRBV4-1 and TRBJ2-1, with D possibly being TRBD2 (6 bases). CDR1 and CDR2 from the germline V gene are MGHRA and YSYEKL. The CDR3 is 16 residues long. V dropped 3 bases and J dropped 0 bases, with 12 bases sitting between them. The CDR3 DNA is TGCGCCAGCAGCCATCGGAGGGGTAGCTCCTACAATGAGCAGTTCTTC. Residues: CASSHRRGSSYNEQFF.

Written as DNA, the CDR3 is TGCGCCAGCAGCTTGTCAGGGGTATTATCTGGAAACACCATATATTTT. It codes for CASSLSGVLSGNTIYF. The chain is built from TRBV5-1 and TRBJ1-3, with D possibly matching TRBD1 (6 bases). Germline CDR1 and CDR2: SGHRS and YFSETQ. V was cut by 1 base and J by 1 base, with 12 bases left in between. The CDR3 extends over 16 amino acids.